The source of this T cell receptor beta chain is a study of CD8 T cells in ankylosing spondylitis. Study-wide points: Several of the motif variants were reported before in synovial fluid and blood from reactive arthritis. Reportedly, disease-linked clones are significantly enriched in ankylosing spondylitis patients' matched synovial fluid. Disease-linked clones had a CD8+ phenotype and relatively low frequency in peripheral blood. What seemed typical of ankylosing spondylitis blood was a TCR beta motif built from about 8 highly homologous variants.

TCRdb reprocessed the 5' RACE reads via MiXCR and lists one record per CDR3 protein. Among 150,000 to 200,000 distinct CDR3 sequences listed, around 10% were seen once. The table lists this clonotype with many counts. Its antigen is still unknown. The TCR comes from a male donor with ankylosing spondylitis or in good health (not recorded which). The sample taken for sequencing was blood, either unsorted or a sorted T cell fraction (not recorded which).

CDR3 in DNA: TGCGCCAGCAGTTTTCTCCCGGGACAACCTTCACCCCTCCACTTT. Translation: CASSFLPGQPSPLHF. The chain uses TRBV10-2 and TRBJ1-6, with D maybe TRBD1 (6 bases). This CDR3 contains 15 residues. Germline values: CDR1 WSHSY, CDR2 SAAADI. With 5 bases removed from V and 9 bases from J, the gap between germline ends came to 17 bases.